Included here is one T cell receptor (beta chain) sequence, with context. This CDR3 is built from 16 residues. Germline CDR1 reads LGHDT; CDR2 reads YNNKEL (reference sequence). Trimming left V 5 bases short and J 4 bases short, with 18 bases between. Libraries were prepared by immunoSEQ multiplex PCR; TCRdb keeps only in-frame clonotypes and omits some of them. This sample yields 100,000 or so clones, of which about 89% are seen a single time; roughly 0.88% belongs to the top ten. The sample is drawn from a study of blood T cell repertoires in COVID-19. Study summary: There were acute and convalescent COVID-19 samples, and they came from the United States, Italy and Spain.

Material: peripheral blood. The V call is TRBV3-1 (or the pseudogene TRBV3-2), the J call TRBJ2-1, with D unclear. This TCR was sampled from a man aged 55 to 70 with acute or convalescent COVID-19. Written as DNA, the CDR3 is TGTGCCAGCAGCAAAGGTGAGAGAGTCCCTTACAATGAGCAGTTCTTC. Translating it yields CASSKGERVPYNEQFF.